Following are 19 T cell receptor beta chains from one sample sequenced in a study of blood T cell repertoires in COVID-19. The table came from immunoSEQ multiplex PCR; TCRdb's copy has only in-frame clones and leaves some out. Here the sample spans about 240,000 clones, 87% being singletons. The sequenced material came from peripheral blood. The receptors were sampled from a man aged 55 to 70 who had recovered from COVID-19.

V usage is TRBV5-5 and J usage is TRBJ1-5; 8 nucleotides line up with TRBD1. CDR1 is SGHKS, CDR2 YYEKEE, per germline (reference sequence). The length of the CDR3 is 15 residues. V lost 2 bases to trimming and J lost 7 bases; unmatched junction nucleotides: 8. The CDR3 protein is CASSFSGGAGQPQHF. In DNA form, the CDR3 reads TGTGCCAGCAGCTTCTCAGGGGGCGCCGGGCAGCCCCAGCATTTT.

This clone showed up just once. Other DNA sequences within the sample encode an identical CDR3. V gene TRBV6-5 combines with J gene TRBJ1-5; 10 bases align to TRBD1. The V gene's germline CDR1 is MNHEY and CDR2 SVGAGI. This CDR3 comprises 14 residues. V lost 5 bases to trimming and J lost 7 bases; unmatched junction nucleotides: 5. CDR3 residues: CASSPTGGRQPQHF. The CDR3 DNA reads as TGTGCCAGCAGTCCGACAGGGGGCAGGCAGCCCCAGCATTTT.

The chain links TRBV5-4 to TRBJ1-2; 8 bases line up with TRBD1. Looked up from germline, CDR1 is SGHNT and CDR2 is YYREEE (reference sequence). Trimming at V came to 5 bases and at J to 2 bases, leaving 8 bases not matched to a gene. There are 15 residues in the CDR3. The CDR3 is CASRKPGGANYGYTF. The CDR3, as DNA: TGTGCCAGCAGGAAACCAGGGGGCGCAAACTATGGCTACACCTTC.

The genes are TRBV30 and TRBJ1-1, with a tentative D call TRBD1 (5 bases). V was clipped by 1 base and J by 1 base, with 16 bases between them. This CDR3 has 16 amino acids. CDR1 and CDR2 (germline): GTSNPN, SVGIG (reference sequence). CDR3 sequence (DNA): TGTGCCTGGAGTGCCCCCCGGACACTTTCGAACACTGAAGCTTTCTTT. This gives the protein CAWSAPRTLSNTEAFF.

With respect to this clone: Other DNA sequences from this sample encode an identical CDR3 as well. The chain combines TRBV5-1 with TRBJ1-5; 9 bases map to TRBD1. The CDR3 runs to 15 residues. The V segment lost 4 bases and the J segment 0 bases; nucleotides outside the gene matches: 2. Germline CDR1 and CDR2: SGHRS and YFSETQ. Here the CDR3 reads CASSPTGGSNQPQHF. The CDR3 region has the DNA TGCGCCAGCAGCCCGACAGGGGGTAGCAATCAGCCCCAGCATTTT.

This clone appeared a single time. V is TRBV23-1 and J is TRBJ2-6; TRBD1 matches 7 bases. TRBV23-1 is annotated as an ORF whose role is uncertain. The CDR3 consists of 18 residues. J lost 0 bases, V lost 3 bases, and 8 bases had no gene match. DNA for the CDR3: TGCGCCAGCAGTCACACGAGGACAGGTCTCTCTGGGGCCAACGTCCTGACTTTC. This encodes CASSHTRTGLSGANVLTF.

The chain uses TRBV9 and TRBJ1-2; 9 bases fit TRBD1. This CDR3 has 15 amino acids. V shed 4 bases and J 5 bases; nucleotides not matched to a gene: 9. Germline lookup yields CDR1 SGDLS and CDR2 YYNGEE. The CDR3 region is CASSLGQGRAYGYTF. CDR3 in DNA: TGTGCCAGCAGCCTAGGACAGGGGAGGGCTTATGGCTACACCTTC.

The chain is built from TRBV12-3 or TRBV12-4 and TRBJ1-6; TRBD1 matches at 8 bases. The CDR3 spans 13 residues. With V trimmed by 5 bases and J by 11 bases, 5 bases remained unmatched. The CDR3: CASSPRQGPPLHF. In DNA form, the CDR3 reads TGTGCCAGCAGTCCCCGACAGGGGCCACCCCTCCACTTT.

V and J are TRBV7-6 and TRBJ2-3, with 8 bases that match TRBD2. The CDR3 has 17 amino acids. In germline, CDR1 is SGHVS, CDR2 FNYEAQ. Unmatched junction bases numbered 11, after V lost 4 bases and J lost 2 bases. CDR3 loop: CASSSGIAGTFTDTQYF. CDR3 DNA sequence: TGTGCCAGCAGCTCCGGGATAGCGGGAACCTTCACAGATACGCAGTATTTT.

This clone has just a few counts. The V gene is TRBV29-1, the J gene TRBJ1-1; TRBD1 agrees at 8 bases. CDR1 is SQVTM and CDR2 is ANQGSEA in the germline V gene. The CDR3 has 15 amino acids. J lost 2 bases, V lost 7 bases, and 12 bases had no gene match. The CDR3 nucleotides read TGCAGCGCACCCAAGGGAGGGACAGGAAACACTGAAGCTTTCTTT. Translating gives CSAPKGGTGNTEAFF.

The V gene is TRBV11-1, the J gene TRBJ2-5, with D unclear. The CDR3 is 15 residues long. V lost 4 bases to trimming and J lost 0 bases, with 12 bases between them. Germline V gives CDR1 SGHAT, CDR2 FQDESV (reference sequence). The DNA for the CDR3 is TGTGCCAGCAGCTCTTCCCAGGTACACCAAGAGACCCAGTACTTC. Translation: CASSSSQVHQETQYF. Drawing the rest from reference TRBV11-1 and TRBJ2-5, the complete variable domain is EAEVAQSPRYKITEKSQAVAFWCDPISGHATLYWYRQILGQGPELLVQFQDESVVDDSQLPKDRFSAERLKGVDSTLKIQPAELGDSAMYLCASSSSQVHQETQYFGPGTRLLVL.

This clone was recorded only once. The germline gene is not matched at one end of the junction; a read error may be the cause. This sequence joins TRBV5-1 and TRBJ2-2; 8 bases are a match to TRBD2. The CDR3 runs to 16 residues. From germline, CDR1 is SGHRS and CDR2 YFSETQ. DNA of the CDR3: TGCGCCAGCACCTTGGGCCCAGCGGGGGACACCGGGGAGCTGTTTTTT. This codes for CASTLGPAGDTGELFF.

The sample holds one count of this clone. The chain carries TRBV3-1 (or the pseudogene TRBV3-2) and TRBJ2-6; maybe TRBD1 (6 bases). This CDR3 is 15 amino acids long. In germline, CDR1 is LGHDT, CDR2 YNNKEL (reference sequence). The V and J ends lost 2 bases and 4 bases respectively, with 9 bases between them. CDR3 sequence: CASSQYRAGANVLTF. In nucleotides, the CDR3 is TGTGCCAGCAGCCAATACAGGGCCGGGGCCAACGTCCTGACTTTC.

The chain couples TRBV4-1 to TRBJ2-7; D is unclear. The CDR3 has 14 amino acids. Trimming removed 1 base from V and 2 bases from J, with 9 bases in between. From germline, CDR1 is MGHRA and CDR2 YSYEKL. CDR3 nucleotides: TGCGCCAGCAGCCAAGGAGGCAGTACCTACGAGCAGTACTTC. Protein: CASSQGGSTYEQYF.

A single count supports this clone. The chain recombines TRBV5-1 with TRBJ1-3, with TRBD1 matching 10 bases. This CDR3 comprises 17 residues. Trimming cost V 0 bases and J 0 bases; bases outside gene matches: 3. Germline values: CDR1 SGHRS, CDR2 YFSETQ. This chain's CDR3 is CASSLVWTGGSGNTIYF. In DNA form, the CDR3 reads TGCGCCAGCAGCTTGGTTTGGACAGGGGGCTCTGGAAACACCATATATTTT.

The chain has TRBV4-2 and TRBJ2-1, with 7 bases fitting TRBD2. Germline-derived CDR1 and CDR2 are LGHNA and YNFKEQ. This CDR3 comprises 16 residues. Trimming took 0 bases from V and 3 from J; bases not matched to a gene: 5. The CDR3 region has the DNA TGTGCCAGCAGCCAAGAGTGGCGGGGGAGCTACAATGAGCAGTTCTTC. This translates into CASSQEWRGSYNEQFF.

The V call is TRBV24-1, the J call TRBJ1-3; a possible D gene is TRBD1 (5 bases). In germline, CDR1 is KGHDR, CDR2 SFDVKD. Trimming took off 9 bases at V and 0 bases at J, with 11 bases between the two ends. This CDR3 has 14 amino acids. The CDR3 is CATQGAGSGNTIYF. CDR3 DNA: TGTGCCACCCAGGGAGCGGGCTCTGGAAACACCATATATTTT.

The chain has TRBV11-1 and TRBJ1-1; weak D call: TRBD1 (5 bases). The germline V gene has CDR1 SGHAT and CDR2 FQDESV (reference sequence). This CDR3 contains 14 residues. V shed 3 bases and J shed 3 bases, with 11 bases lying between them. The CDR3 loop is CASSFRDWDTEAFF. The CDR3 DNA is TGTGCCAGCAGCTTCAGGGATTGGGACACTGAAGCTTTCTTT.

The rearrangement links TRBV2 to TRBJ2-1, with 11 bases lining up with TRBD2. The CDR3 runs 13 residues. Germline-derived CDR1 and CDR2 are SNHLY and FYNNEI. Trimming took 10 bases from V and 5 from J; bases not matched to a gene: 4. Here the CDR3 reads CAITSGGHNEQFF. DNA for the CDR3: TGTGCCATCACTAGCGGGGGCCACAATGAGCAGTTCTTC.